A selection of T cell receptor beta chains follows, all from one sample in a study of shared clonotypes between healthy human individuals. The assay was immunoSEQ multiplex PCR, and TCRdb's table has in-frame clones only and misses some. Among about 980,000 clones listed, less than 85% were seen once. Sequencing was carried out using memory CD4+ T cells sorted from blood. These receptors originate from a man between 18 and 29 years old in good health. Both conserved end residues are part of each CDR3. D genes are given only for firm matches. Only some rows state a clone size, as once, few, many or a class for expanded clones.

TRBV18	once	.	TRBJ1-2	TGTGCCAGCTCACCACCGTCCAAGCCTAACTATGGCTACACCTTC	CASSPPSKPNYGYTF
TRBV6-4	.	.	TRBJ1-1	TGTGCCAGCAGCCCCTCCGGGAACACTGAAGCTTTCTTT	CASSPSGNTEAFF
TRBV18	.	.	TRBJ1-1	TGTGCCAGCTCACCATACAGAGACACTGAAGCTTTCTTT	CASSPYRDTEAFF
TRBV19	once	TRBD1	TRBJ2-7	TGTGCCAGTAGTCTCTCGGGACAGCCCTCCTACGAGCAGTACTTC	CASSLSGQPSYEQYF
TRBV15	.	TRBD2	TRBJ2-7	TGTGCCACCAGTACAGATCCCCCGACTAGCGGAAACGAGCAGTACTTC	CATSTDPPTSGNEQYF
TRBV7-2	.	.	TRBJ2-5	TGTGCCAGCAGCTTAGGGGGGGCCAGGAGCCAAGAGACCCAGTACTTC	CASSLGGARSQETQYF
TRBV30	.	TRBD2	TRBJ2-4	TGTGCCTGGAGTGTAACTAGCGGGAGGGCCTTTGGCAAAAACATTCAGTACTTC	CAWSVTSGRAFGKNIQYF
TRBV7-2	few	.	TRBJ1-1	TGTGCCAGCAGCTTAAAGGAAAGGGGCTCTGAAGCTTTCTTT	CASSLKERGSEAFF
TRBV11-3	once	TRBD2	TRBJ2-5	TGTGCCAGCAGCCCAGGGACTAGCGCATATGAGACCCAGTACTTC	CASSPGTSAYETQYF
TRBV30	.	TRBD2	TRBJ2-3	TGTGCCAATACACTAGCGGGAGGGAAAGGGGGTACGCAGTATTTT	CANTLAGGKGGTQYF
TRBV5-1	few	TRBD1	TRBJ2-5	TGCGCCAGCAGCCGGACAGGGGTAAAAGAGACCCAGTACTTC	CASSRTGVKETQYF
TRBV19	few	.	TRBJ1-6	TGTGCCAGTAGTGCCCACACCGATTCACCCCTCCACTTT	CASSAHTDSPLHF
TRBV18	.	TRBD1	TRBJ2-7	TGTGCCAGCTCCTATTGGGGACAGGGGGTCTACGAGCAGTACTTC	CASSYWGQGVYEQYF
TRBV28	.	.	TRBJ2-3	TGTGCCAGCAGTTTATATGAGTGGGTCGCTGCTGCTAGCACAGATACGCAGTATTTT	CASSLYEWVAAASTDTQYF
TRBV20-1	few	.	TRBJ1-1	TGCAGTGCCCCGTTTAACACTGAAGCTTTCTTT	CSAPFNTEAFF
TRBV30	.	TRBD1	TRBJ1-4	TGTGCCTGGAGTTTGCAGACAGGGAGTAATGAAAAACTGTTTTTT	CAWSLQTGSNEKLFF
TRBV12-5	.	.	TRBJ2-5	TGTGCTAGTGGTTTGGGGGCTCAAGAGACCCAGTACTTC	CASGLGAQETQYF
TRBV2	few	TRBD1	TRBJ2-7	TGTGCCAGCAGCCGGACAGGCTTAGGGGAGCAGTACTTC	CASSRTGLGEQYF
TRBV4-3	.	.	TRBJ2-7	TGCGCCAGCAGCCAATTACTAGTTTCTAGCGAGCAGTACTTC	CASSQLLVSSEQYF
TRBV20-1	.	.	TRBJ2-7	TGCAGTGCTTCCCACACCTACGAGCAGTACTTC	CSASHTYEQYF
TRBV14	once	.	TRBJ2-7	TGTGCCAGCAGCCAGGGCTGGGGGCTCGGGTACGAGCAGTACTTC	CASSQGWGLGYEQYF
TRBV10-3	many	.	TRBJ2-3	TGTGCCATCAAGGGGACAGATACGCAGTATTTT	CAIKGTDTQYF
TRBV30	.	.	TRBJ1-1	TGTGCCTGGAGTCCAACAGGGACACTGAACACTGAAGCTTTCTTT	CAWSPTGTLNTEAFF
TRBV5-1	once	TRBD1	TRBJ2-1	TGCGCCAGCAGCTTGGAAGGACAGGGGTCCTACAATGAGCAGTTCTTC	CASSLEGQGSYNEQFF
TRBV2	many	.	TRBJ2-5	TGTGCCAGCAGTGGACCTGGAATGGGAGAGACCCAGTACTTC	CASSGPGMGETQYF
TRBV5-1	.	.	TRBJ2-6	TGCGCCAGCAGCTTGGACTCTGGGGCCAACGTCCTGACTTTC	CASSLDSGANVLTF
TRBV23-1	.	.	TRBJ1-5	TGCGCCCACAAGCAGCCCCAGCATTTT	CAHKQPQHF
TRBV5-1	.	TRBD2	TRBJ2-1	TGCGCCAGCAGCCCGAGAAGCGGGGGGGCTTACAATGAGCAGTTCTTC	CASSPRSGGAYNEQFF
TRBV7-8	.	.	TRBJ1-5	TGTGCCAGCAGCCGAGGGGGGCTTGCGGGGCCCCAGCATTTT	CASSRGGLAGPQHF
TRBV6-1	.	TRBD1	TRBJ1-2	TGTGCCAGCAGAGGACAGGGAGGCGGCTACACCTTC	CASRGQGGGYTF
TRBV29-1	.	.	TRBJ2-7	TGCAGCGCCTCCCGAGGGCTCAACGAGCAGTACTTC	CSASRGLNEQYF
TRBV10-1	.	.	TRBJ2-1	TGCGCCAGCAGTGATGACCCCGGCTGGTCCTACAATGAGCAGTTCTTC	CASSDDPGWSYNEQFF
TRBV4-3	many	.	TRBJ2-6	TGCGCCAGCAGCCAAGATCATCGGGGCTCTGGGGCCAACGTCCTGACTTTC	CASSQDHRGSGANVLTF
TRBV7-9	.	TRBD1	TRBJ2-7	TGTGCCAGCAGCTTGGGACAGGGTTCGTACTTC	CASSLGQGSYF
TRBV5-1	.	TRBD1	TRBJ1-6	TGCGCCAGCAGCGAGGCCCCGGACAGGGGACGTTCACCCCTCCACTTT	CASSEAPDRGRSPLHF
TRBV6-1	.	.	TRBJ2-5	TGTGCCAGCAGTGCGAACCGAGAGACCCAGTACTTC	CASSANRETQYF
TRBV27	once	TRBD2	TRBJ2-7	TGTGCCAGCAGTTCAGGGCCCACCGGGGGGGAGCAGTACTTC	CASSSGPTGGEQYF
TRBV5-1	.	TRBD2	TRBJ2-4	TGCGCCAGCAGCTTGAGCATGGCGGGACTAGCGGGAGGAGCCAAAAACATTCAGTACTTC	CASSLSMAGLAGGAKNIQYF
TRBV7-2	.	.	TRBJ2-1	TGTGCCAGCAGCCCCACCCGAGAGAATGAGCAGTTCTTC	CASSPTRENEQFF
TRBV7-2	few	TRBD2	TRBJ2-1	TGTGCCAGCAGCTTCGGCGGGGGGCCTAGGGATGAGCAGTTCTTC	CASSFGGGPRDEQFF
TRBV11-2	few	TRBD1	TRBJ2-7	TGTGCCAGCAGCTTAAACTACGCCGGGACAGGGTACGAGCAGTACTTC	CASSLNYAGTGYEQYF